Here is one TCR beta chain with its context. Some clones are missing from TCRdb's copy, which holds only in-frame ones; the method was immunoSEQ multiplex PCR. This table holds 72,000 or so clones, 93% found once. The sample is drawn from a study of T cell changes during pregnancy in multiple sclerosis. Germline assignment: CDR1 SEHNR and CDR2 FQNEAQ (reference sequence). Trimming at V came to 5 bases and at J to 5 bases, leaving 2 bases not matched to a gene. The CDR3 spans 14 residues. This material consisted of peripheral blood, taken in the second trimester of pregnancy. This receptor was identified in a female donor with multiple sclerosis, enrolled in a pregnancy study. The chain recombines TRBV7-9 with TRBJ1-4; 10 nucleotides align to TRBD1. Here the CDR3 reads CASSRTGGNEKLFF. The CDR3 coding sequence is TGTGCCAGCAGCCGGACAGGGGGGAATGAAAAACTGTTTTTT.